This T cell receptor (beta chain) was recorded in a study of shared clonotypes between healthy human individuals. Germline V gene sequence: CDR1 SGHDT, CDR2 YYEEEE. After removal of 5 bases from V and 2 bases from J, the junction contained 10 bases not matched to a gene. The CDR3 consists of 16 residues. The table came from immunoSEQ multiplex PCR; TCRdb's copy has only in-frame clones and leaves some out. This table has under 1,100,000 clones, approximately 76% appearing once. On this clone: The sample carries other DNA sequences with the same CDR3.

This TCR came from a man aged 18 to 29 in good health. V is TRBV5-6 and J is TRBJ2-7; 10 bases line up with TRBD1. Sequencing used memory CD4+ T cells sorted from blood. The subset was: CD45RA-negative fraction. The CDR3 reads CASSQTGGRSTYEQYF. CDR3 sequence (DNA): TGTGCCAGCAGTCAGACAGGGGGCCGAAGTACCTACGAGCAGTACTTC.